One and the same sample provided the 9 T cell receptor beta chains below, sequenced in a study of OX40 agonist ivuxolimab in advanced cancers. The assay was immunoSEQ multiplex PCR, and TCRdb's table has in-frame clones only and misses some. This table has over 75,000 clones, roughly 87% appearing once. Sequenced here: CD4+ or CD8+ T cells sorted from blood, sampled in a trial of the OX40 agonist ivuxolimab. The receptor source for this set is an adult with an advanced solid tumor such as melanoma, head and neck, liver or kidney cancer.

This clone was observed once. The V gene is TRBV19, the J gene TRBJ1-2, with D unresolved. Between the trimmed V and J ends, which lost 5 bases and 7 bases, there was a span of 14 bases. The CDR3 is 13 residues long. CDR1 and CDR2 (germline): LNHDA, SQIVND (reference sequence). The CDR3 protein is CASSLERGSGYTF. The CDR3, as DNA: TGTGCCAGTAGTTTGGAACGAGGCTCTGGCTACACCTTC.

The V and J genes are TRBV27 and TRBJ2-3; no definite D call. Germline assignment: CDR1 MNHEY and CDR2 SMNVEV (reference sequence). The CDR3 totals 13 residues. Trimming shortened V by 4 bases and J by 8 bases, and 13 bases separated the two germline ends. CDR3 sequence: CASSSHNVGTQYF. As DNA, the CDR3 is TGTGCCAGCAGTTCGCACAACGTGGGTACGCAGTATTTT.

The chain joins TRBV4-2 to TRBJ2-3; 9 bases map to TRBD2. The CDR3 has 15 amino acids. Trimming removed 1 base from V and 6 bases from J; junction bases left unmatched: 5. The germline V gene encodes CDR1 LGHNA and CDR2 YNFKEQ. CDR3 bases: TGTGCCAGCAGCCAAGGTATCGCGGGAGGGGATACGCAGTATTTT. Translating gives CASSQGIAGGDTQYF.

The chain has TRBV27 and TRBJ1-3; unclear D gene. CDR1 is MNHEY and CDR2 is SMNVEV in the germline V gene (reference sequence). This CDR3 region has 13 residues. The V end was cut by 5 bases, the J end by 0 bases, with 5 bases between. The CDR3 protein is CASSQISGNTIYF. The CDR3, as DNA: TGTGCCAGCAGTCAAATCTCTGGAAACACCATATATTTT.

This clone has just one count. The chain is built from TRBV2 and TRBJ2-7; weak D call: TRBD1 (6 bases). V shed 6 bases and J shed 4 bases, with 13 bases lying between them. Germline values: CDR1 SNHLY, CDR2 FYNNEI. The CDR3 has 13 amino acids. The CDR3 loop reads CASRTTGSYEQYF. In DNA form, the CDR3 reads TGTGCCAGCAGGACGACAGGTTCTTACGAGCAGTACTTC.

The chain couples TRBV18 to TRBJ2-3, with TRBD2 matching 15 bases. Germline trimming cut 4 bases from V and 5 bases from J; bases unmatched to any gene: 10. The CDR3 loop spans 18 amino acids. Germline V gene lookup returns CDR1 KGHSH and CDR2 LQKENI. CDR3 region: CASSLLWTSGGAGDTQYF. The CDR3 nucleotides are TGTGCCAGCTCACTTCTCTGGACTAGCGGGGGGGCTGGAGATACGCAGTATTTT.

This chain connects TRBV18 to TRBJ2-3; D gene unclear. Germline V gene lookup returns CDR1 KGHSH and CDR2 LQKENI. The V gene lost 5 bases and the J gene lost 4 bases, with 13 bases spanning the gap. The CDR3 length is 14 residues. CDR3 nucleotide sequence: TGTGCCAGCTCATCACTTACTATGGCAGATACGCAGTATTTT. It yields the protein CASSSLTMADTQYF.

J is TRBJ1-4 and V is TRBV28; 10 positions match TRBD1. Germline trimming cut 3 bases from V and 7 bases from J; bases unmatched to any gene: 17. Germline V gives CDR1 MDHEN, CDR2 SYDVKM. The CDR3 totals 19 residues. Written as DNA, the CDR3 is TGTGCCAGCAGTTTTGGCGGACAGGGGGGGGCGGGCATTGGTGAAAAACTGTTTTTT. Translated: CASSFGGQGGAGIGEKLFF.

The V and J genes are TRBV5-1 and TRBJ1-1; 8 positions match TRBD1. CDR3 length: 19 amino acids. V shed 2 bases and J 0 bases; nucleotides not matched to a gene: 15. Per germline, CDR1 SGHRS and CDR2 YFSETQ. CDR3 sequence reads: CASSFRTGGSGGMNTEAFF. Here the CDR3 DNA reads TGCGCCAGCAGCTTCCGAACAGGGGGATCGGGTGGGATGAACACTGAAGCTTTCTTT.